This TCR beta chain appears in the sequencing data of a study of beta chain features in type 1 diabetes. The CDR3 has 16 residues. Germline CDR1 and CDR2: GTSNPN and SVGIG (reference sequence). V lost 0 bases and J 4 bases, leaving 16 bases between the germline ends. Since all of the isolated RNA was reverse transcribed, expressed TCRB transcripts were what got sequenced. Sequencing was performed with immunoSEQ multiplex PCR; in TCRdb, only in-frame clones are kept and a portion is missing. In the table there are fewer than 250,000 clones, 68% of which are singletons. A few counts support this clone. The clonotype originates from a man in his thirties or forties in good health. Sequencing was carried out using naive CD4+ T cells from blood. The rearrangement joins TRBV30 to TRBJ2-1, with D possibly being TRBD2 (5 bases). The CDR3 spells CAWSVLPSGAYNEQFF. The CDR3 coding sequence is TGTGCCTGGAGTGTACTCCCCAGCGGAGCTTACAATGAGCAGTTCTTC.